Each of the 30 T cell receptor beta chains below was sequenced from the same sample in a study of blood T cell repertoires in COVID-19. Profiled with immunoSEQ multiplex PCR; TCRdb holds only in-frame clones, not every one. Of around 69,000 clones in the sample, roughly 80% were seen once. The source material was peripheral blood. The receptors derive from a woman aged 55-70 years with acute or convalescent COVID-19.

The CDR3 sequence: CASTKITNYGYTF. The DNA for the CDR3 is TGTGCCAGCACTAAGATAACTAACTATGGCTACACCTTC. The chain couples TRBV28 to TRBJ1-2; D remains ambiguous. Per the germline V gene, CDR1 is MDHEN and CDR2 is SYDVKM. Trimming took 7 bases from V and 0 from J, leaving 9 bases between them. The CDR3 length is 13 residues.

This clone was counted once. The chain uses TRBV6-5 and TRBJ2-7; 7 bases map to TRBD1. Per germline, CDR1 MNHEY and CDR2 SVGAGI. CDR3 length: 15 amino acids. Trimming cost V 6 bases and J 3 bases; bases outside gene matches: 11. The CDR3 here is CASRYDRVTFYEQYF. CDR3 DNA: TGTGCCAGCAGATATGACAGGGTGACGTTCTACGAGCAGTACTTC.

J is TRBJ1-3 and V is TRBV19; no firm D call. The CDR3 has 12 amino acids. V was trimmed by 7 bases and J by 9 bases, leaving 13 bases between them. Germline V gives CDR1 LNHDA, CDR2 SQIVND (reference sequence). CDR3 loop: CASMFGGSTIYF. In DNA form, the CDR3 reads TGTGCCAGTATGTTTGGCGGGAGCACCATATATTTT.

The CDR3 loop reads CASSSNRGEQFF. In nucleotides, the CDR3 is TGTGCCAGCAGTTCGAACAGGGGTGAGCAGTTCTTC. The chain employs TRBV12-3 or TRBV12-4 and TRBJ2-1; TRBD1 matches 7 bases. The CDR3 extends over 12 amino acids. V lost 4 bases and J lost 9; bases outside the gene matches: 3.

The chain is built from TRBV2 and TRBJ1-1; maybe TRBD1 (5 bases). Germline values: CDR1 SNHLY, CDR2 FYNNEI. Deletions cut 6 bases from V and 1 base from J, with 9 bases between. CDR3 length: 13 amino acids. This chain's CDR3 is CASSRQGNTEAFF. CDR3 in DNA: TGTGCCAGCAGCCGGCAGGGGAACACTGAAGCTTTCTTT.

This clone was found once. For the CDR3, the DNA is TGCGCCAGCAGCCGAGAACTAGCGGGAGGTTTGGATACGCAGTATTTT. Protein sequence: CASSRELAGGLDTQYF. The chain is built from TRBV4-1 and TRBJ2-3; TRBD2 matches 12 bases. Trimming at V came to 4 bases and at J to 6 bases, leaving 8 bases not matched to a gene. Germline V lookup: CDR1 MGHRA, CDR2 YSYEKL. This CDR3 is built from 16 residues.

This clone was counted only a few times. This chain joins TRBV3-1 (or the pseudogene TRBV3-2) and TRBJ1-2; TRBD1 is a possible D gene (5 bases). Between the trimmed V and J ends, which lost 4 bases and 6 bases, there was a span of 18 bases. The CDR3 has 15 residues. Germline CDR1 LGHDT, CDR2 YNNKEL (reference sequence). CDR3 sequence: CASSRGDSQGHGYTF. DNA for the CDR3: TGTGCCAGCAGCCGAGGGGACTCCCAAGGTCATGGCTACACCTTC.

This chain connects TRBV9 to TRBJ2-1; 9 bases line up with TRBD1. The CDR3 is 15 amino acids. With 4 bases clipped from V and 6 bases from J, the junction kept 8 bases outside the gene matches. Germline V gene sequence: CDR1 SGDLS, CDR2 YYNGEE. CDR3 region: CASSPIPQGANEQFF. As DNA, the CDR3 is TGTGCCAGCAGCCCAATCCCACAGGGGGCCAATGAGCAGTTCTTC.

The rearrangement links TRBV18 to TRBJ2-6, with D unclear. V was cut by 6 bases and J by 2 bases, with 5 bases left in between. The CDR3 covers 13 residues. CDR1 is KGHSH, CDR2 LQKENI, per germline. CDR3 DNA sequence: TGTGCCAGCTCCCTTCCTGGGGCCAACGTCCTGACTTTC. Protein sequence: CASSLPGANVLTF.

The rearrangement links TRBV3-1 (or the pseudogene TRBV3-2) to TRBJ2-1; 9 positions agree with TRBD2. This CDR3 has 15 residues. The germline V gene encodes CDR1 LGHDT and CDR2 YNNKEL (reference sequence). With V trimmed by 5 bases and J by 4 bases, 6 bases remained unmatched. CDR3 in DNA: TGTGCCAGCAGCGCCCGACTAGCGGATTACAATGAGCAGTTCTTC. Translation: CASSARLADYNEQFF.

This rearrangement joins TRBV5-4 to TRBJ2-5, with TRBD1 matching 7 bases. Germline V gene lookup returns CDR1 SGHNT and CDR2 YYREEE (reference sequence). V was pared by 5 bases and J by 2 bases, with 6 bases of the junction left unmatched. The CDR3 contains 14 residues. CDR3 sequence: CASSFSRGQETQYF. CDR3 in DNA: TGTGCCAGCAGTTTCTCCAGGGGGCAAGAGACCCAGTACTTC.

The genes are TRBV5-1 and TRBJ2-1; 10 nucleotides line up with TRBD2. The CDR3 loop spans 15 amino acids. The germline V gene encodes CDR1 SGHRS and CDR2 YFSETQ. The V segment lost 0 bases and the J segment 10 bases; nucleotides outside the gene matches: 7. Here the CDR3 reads CASSLEGLALREQFF. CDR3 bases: TGCGCCAGCAGCTTGGAGGGACTAGCGCTTCGGGAGCAGTTCTTC.

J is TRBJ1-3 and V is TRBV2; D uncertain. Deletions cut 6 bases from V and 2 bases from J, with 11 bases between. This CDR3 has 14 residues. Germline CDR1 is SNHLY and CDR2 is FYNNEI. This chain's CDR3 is CASRSTHTGNTIYF. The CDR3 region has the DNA TGTGCCAGCAGATCGACACATACTGGAAACACCATATATTTT.

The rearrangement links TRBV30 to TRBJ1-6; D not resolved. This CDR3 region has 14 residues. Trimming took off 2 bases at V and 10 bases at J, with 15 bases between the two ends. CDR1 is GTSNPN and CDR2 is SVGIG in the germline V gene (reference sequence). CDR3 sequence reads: CAWSLRILGSPLHF. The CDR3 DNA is TGTGCCTGGAGTCTTCGGATTTTGGGCTCACCCCTCCACTTT.

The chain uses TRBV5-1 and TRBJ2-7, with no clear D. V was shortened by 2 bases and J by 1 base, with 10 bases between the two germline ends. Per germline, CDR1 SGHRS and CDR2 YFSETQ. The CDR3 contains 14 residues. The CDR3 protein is CASSLGTVSYEQYF. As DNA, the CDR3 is TGCGCCAGCAGCTTAGGAACAGTGTCCTACGAGCAGTACTTC.

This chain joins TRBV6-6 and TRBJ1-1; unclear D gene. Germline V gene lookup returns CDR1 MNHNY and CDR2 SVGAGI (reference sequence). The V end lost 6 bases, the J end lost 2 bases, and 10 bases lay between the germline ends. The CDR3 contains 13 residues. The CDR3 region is CASSDSRNTEAFF. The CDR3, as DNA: TGTGCCAGCAGCGACTCGCGTAACACTGAAGCTTTCTTT.

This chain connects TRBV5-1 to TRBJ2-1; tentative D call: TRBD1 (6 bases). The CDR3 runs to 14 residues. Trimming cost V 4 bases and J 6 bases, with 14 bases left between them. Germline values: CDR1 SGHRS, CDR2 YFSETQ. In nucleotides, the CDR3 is TGCGCCAGCAGCCTCCCGGGACAAGCCAATGAGCAGTTCTTC. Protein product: CASSLPGQANEQFF.

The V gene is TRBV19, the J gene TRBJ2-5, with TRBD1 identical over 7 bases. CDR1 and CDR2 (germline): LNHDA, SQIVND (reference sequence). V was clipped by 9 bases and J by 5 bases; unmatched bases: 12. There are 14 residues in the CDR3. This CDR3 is CARQQGNSAETQYF. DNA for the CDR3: TGTGCCAGACAACAGGGGAACAGTGCCGAGACCCAGTACTTC.

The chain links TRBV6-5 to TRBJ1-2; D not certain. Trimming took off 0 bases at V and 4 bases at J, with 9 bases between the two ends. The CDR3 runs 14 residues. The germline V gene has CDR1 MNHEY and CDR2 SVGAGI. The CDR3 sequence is CASSYSPGSYGYTF. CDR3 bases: TGTGCCAGCAGTTACTCTCCAGGCTCCTATGGCTACACCTTC.

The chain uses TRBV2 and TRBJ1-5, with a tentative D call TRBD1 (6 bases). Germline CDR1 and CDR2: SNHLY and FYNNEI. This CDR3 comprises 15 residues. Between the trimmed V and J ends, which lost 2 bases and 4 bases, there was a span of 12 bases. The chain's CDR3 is CASSEHRDLNQPQHF. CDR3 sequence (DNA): TGTGCCAGCAGTGAACACAGGGACCTAAATCAGCCCCAGCATTTT.

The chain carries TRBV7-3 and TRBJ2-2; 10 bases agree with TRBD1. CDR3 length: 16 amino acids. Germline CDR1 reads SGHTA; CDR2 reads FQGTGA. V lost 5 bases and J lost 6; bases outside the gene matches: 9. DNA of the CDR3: TGTGCCAGCAGCGCGCGGGACAGGGGTAGGGCCGGGGAGCTGTTTTTT. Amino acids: CASSARDRGRAGELFF.

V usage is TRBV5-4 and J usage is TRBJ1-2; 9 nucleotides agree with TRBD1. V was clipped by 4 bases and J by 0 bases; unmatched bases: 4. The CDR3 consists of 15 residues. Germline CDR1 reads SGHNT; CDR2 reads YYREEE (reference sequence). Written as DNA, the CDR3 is TGTGCCAGCAGCGCCAGGACAGGGGCTAACTATGGCTACACCTTC. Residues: CASSARTGANYGYTF.

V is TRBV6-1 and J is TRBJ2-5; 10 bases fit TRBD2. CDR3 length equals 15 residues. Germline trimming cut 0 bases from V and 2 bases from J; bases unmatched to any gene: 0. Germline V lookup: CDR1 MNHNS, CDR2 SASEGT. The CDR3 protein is CASSEAAGGQETQYF. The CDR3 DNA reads TGTGCCAGCAGTGAAGCAGCGGGGGGGCAAGAGACCCAGTACTTC.

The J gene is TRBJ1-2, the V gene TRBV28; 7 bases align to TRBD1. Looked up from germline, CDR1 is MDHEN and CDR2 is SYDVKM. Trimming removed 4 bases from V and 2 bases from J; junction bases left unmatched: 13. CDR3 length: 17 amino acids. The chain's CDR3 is CASSSYTTGARNYGYTF. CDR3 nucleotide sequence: TGTGCCAGCAGTTCGTACACAACAGGGGCCCGCAACTATGGCTACACCTTC.

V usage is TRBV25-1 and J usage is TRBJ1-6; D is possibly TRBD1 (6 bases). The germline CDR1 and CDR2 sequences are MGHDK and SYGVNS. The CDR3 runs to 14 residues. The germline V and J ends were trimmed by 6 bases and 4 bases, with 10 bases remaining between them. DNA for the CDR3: TGTGCCAGCAGCAGGGGTCCTTATAATTCACCCCTCCACTTT. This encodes CASSRGPYNSPLHF.

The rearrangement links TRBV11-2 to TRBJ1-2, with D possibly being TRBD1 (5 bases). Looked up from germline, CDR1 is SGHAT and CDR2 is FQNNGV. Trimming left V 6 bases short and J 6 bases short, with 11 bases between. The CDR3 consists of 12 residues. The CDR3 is CASRQGVHGYTF. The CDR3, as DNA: TGTGCCAGCAGGCAGGGTGTCCATGGCTACACCTTC.

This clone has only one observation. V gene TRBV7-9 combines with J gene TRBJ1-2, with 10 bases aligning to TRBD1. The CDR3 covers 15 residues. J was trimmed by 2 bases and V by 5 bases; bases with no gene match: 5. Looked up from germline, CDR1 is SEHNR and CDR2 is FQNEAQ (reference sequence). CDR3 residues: CASSLGQGNNYGYTF. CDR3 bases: TGTGCCAGCAGCCTGGGACAGGGGAACAACTATGGCTACACCTTC.

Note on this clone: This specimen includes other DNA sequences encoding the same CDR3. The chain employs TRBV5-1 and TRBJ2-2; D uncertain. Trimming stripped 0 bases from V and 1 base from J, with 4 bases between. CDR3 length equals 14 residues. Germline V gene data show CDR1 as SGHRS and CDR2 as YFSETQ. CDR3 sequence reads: CASSLAGNTGELFF. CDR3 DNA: TGCGCCAGCAGCTTGGCGGGGAACACCGGGGAGCTGTTTTTT.

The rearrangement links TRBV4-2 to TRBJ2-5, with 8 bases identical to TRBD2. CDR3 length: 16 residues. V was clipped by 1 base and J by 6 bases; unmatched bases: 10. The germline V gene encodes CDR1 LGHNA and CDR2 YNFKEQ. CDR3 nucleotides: TGTGCCAGCAGCCAAGGGGGGGCTAGCGGGCTTCAGACCCAGTACTTC. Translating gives CASSQGGASGLQTQYF.

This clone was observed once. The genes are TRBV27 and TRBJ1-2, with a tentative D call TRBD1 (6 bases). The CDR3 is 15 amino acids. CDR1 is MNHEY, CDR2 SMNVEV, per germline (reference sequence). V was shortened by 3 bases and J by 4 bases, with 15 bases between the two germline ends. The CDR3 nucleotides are TGTGCCAGCAGTTTCAAGACAGGTAACGCCTATGGCTACACCTTC. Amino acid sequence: CASSFKTGNAYGYTF.